These T cell receptor beta chains were read from a single sample in a study of cytomegalovirus exposure and HLA in healthy donors. Generated by immunoSEQ multiplex PCR, the TCRdb table keeps only in-frame clones and is missing some. Seen here are around 100,000 clones, 78% observed once, and the top ten hold approximately 1.7%. Material: PBMCs. Receptors originate from a woman in her thirties or forties in good health and CMV-seronegative. CDR3s include the opening cysteine and the closing phenylalanine or tryptophan. A D gene is named only where the DNA matches it firmly. Clone size is stated in some rows and not others, as once, few, many or a class when expanded.

J gene | V gene | clone size | D gene | CDR3 DNA | CDR3 protein
TRBJ2-1 | TRBV28 | NA | NA | TGTGCCAGCAGTTTTAGGGGACTGGAGATAACGCAGTTCTTC | CASSFRGLEITQFF
TRBJ2-3 | TRBV7-3 | few | NA | TGTGCCAGCAGCCCACCTGGGACCGCGGGGGATACGCAGTATTTT | CASSPPGTAGDTQYF
TRBJ2-7 | TRBV28 | once | NA | TGTGCCAGCAGTTTCCAGTCCGACGAGCAGTACTTC | CASSFQSDEQYF
TRBJ2-7 | TRBV28 | NA | NA | TGTGCCAGCAACCGAGGGGGGAGGGTGTACGAGCAGTACTTC | CASNRGGRVYEQYF
TRBJ2-2 | TRBV7-2 | NA | TRBD2 | TGTGCCAGCAGCTTATCCGCTAGCGGGCGCACCGGGGAGCTGTTTTTT | CASSLSASGRTGELFF
TRBJ2-1 | TRBV19 | NA | TRBD2 | TGTGCCAGTAGTACTAGCGGGAGAAGTTACAATGAGCAGTTCTTC | CASSTSGRSYNEQFF
TRBJ2-1 | TRBV7-9 | NA | NA | TGTTCCAGCAGCTTCCCCCCGGGTGTTTCCTACAATGAGCAGTTCTTC | CSSSFPPGVSYNEQFF
TRBJ1-1 | TRBV1 | NA | NA | TGCACCAGCAGCCAAGCGGGTCTCACGAACACTGAAGCTTTCTTT | CTSSQAGLTNTEAFF
TRBJ2-3 | TRBV5-4 | NA | NA | TGTGCCAGCAGCTCCAGAGCGGCAGATACGCAGTATTTT | CASSSRAADTQYF
TRBJ1-2 | TRBV5-1 | NA | NA | TGCGCCAGCAGCCGGGGGAGGACGGATGGCTACACCTTC | CASSRGRTDGYTF
TRBJ2-4 | TRBV30 | NA | NA | TGTGCCTGGAGTGTAATGGAGGGTGGAAACATTCAGTACTTC | CAWSVMEGGNIQYF
TRBJ1-2 | TRBV10-3 | NA | NA | TGTGCCATAAAGGATTTTTCGGGGTATGGCTACACCTTC | CAIKDFSGYGYTF
TRBJ2-2 | TRBV2 | NA | TRBD1 | TGTGCCAGCAGTTCAGGGGGCGCCGCCCGGAACACCGGGGAGCTGTTTTTT | CASSSGGAARNTGELFF
TRBJ2-3 | TRBV27 | NA | NA | TGTGCCAGCAGGAGGACTGGCACAGATACGCAGTATTTT | CASRRTGTDTQYF
TRBJ1-1 | TRBV20-1 | NA | TRBD1 | TGCAGTGCAACAGGGGTAACTGAAGCTTTCTTT | CSATGVTEAFF
TRBJ1-1 | TRBV5-4 | NA | NA | TGTGCCAGCAGCCTGCAGGGCATGAACACTGAGGCTTTCTTT | CASSLQGMNTEAFF
TRBJ2-2 | TRBV7-2 | NA | TRBD2 | TGTGCCAGCGGTGGAATAGCGGGAGTCACCGGGGAGCTGTTTTTT | CASGGIAGVTGELFF
TRBJ2-3 | TRBV28 | NA | NA | TGTGCCAGCAGTTCTCTTCGGGGACACAGGGATACGCAGTATTTT | CASSSLRGHRDTQYF
TRBJ2-3 | TRBV27 | NA | TRBD2 | TGTGCCAGCAGTTCGACTAGCGGGAGAGTGGGTAGCACAGATACGCAGTATTTT | CASSSTSGRVGSTDTQYF
TRBJ1-5 | TRBV19 | NA | NA | TGTGCCAGTAGTTTCACATACAGGGATCAGCCCCAGCATTTT | CASSFTYRDQPQHF
TRBJ2-3 | TRBV7-9 | NA | NA | TGTGCCAGCAGTTCTGATACCGACAGGTTAAGCACAGATACGCAGTATTTT | CASSSDTDRLSTDTQYF
TRBJ2-1 | TRBV6-5 | NA | NA | TGTGCCAGCAGTTACGGGGAGTACAATGAGCAGTTCTTC | CASSYGEYNEQFF
TRBJ2-1 | TRBV27 | NA | TRBD2 | TGTGCCAGCCGTCCCTCTAGCGGAACAACTTACAATGAGCAGTTCTTC | CASRPSSGTTYNEQFF
TRBJ2-1 | TRBV19 | NA | NA | TGTGCCAGTAGTATCACAGGCAATGAGCAGTTCTTC | CASSITGNEQFF
TRBJ2-7 | TRBV27 | NA | TRBD2 | TGTGCCAGCAGTTTAATTCTTCCGGGACTAGCGGGAGGGTACGAGCAGTACTTC | CASSLILPGLAGGYEQYF
TRBJ1-1 | TRBV6-4 | once | NA | TGTGCCAGCAGTGCTACAGGGAACACTGAAGCTTTCTTT | CASSATGNTEAFF
TRBJ2-5 | TRBV2 | NA | NA | TGTGCCAGCAGGGGCTTAGGACAAGAGACCCAGTACTTC | CASRGLGQETQYF
TRBJ2-5 | TRBV7-2 | NA | TRBD2 | TGTGCCAGCAGCCTTGGACTAGCGGGGAACCAAGAGACCCAGTACTTC | CASSLGLAGNQETQYF
TRBJ1-1 | TRBV5-6 | NA | NA | TGTGCCAGCAGCAGAGCCAGGGGAATGATCACTGAAGCTTTCTTT | CASSRARGMITEAFF
TRBJ1-1 | TRBV6-5 | NA | NA | TGTGCCAGCATGGGGGGGGGATCCCTCGGGGCTTTCTTT | CASMGGGSLGAFF
TRBJ1-2 | TRBV19 | NA | NA | TGTGCCAGTAGCCCCGTCTTTAAAGGGGGAAAGGACGGCTACACCTTC | CASSPVFKGGKDGYTF
TRBJ2-1 | TRBV27 | NA | NA | TGTGCCAGCAGTGCCGGATCGGCTAGGAATGAGCAGTTCTTC | CASSAGSARNEQFF
TRBJ2-2 | TRBV5-1 | NA | NA | TGCGCCAGCATTGAGGGGACAAACAAGAACACCGGGGAGCTGTTTTTT | CASIEGTNKNTGELFF
TRBJ2-7 | TRBV27 | few | NA | TGTGCCAGCAGGGGGTTGCGGGGAGCCTACGAGCAGTACTTC | CASRGLRGAYEQYF
TRBJ1-2 | TRBV10-3 | NA | NA | TGTGCCATCAGTGGGTCAGACTGGAATGGCTACACCTTC | CAISGSDWNGYTF
TRBJ1-1 | TRBV10-1 | NA | NA | TGCGCCAGGGGCCCCCAGAACATGAACACTGAAGCTTTCTTT | CARGPQNMNTEAFF
TRBJ1-1 | TRBV18 | NA | NA | TGTGCCAGCTCACCATCCGGGAGGAACACTGAAGCTTTCTTT | CASSPSGRNTEAFF
TRBJ2-3 | TRBV7-6 | NA | TRBD2 | TGTGCCAGCAGCCCGACTAGCGGGAGCACAGATACGCAGTATTTT | CASSPTSGSTDTQYF
TRBJ1-1 | TRBV28 | NA | NA | TGTGCCAGCTTAAGTGGGAGGGATAGCACTGAAGCTTTCTTT | CASLSGRDSTEAFF
TRBJ2-2 | TRBV7-3 | few | TRBD1 | TGTGCCAGCAGCTTTACGACAGGGGGTCCCGGGGAGCTGTTTTTT | CASSFTTGGPGELFF
TRBJ2-1 | TRBV9 | NA | NA | TGTGCCAGCAGCCCCCGCCGTTTAGGCGGGATTTTCTACAATGAGCAGTTCTTC | CASSPRRLGGIFYNEQFF
TRBJ2-7 | TRBV6-5 | NA | NA | TGTGCCAGCAGTTACCGGGAGAACTACGAGCAGTACTTC | CASSYRENYEQYF
TRBJ2-7 | TRBV9 | NA | TRBD1 | TGTGCCAGCAGCACCCCTCTAAGTCGAGGGGGCCACGAGCAGTACTTC | CASSTPLSRGGHEQYF